This TCR beta chain was found in a study of chemoradiotherapy in HPV16-positive cancers. Study summary: Candidate HPV-specific clones and shared TCR motifs came from two HPV16-positive patients. The study, taken as a whole, reports: In HPV16-positive patients, HPV-responsive T-cell expansion tracked better recurrence-free survival. Candidate HPV-specific clones and E7-related TCR motifs grew in tumor during treatment.

The junction had 2 bases not matched to a gene; V was cut back by 5 bases and J by 10 bases. CDR3 length equals 10 residues. Germline V gene sequence: CDR1 DFQATT, CDR2 SNEGSKA (reference sequence). Libraries were prepared by immunoSEQ multiplex PCR; TCRdb keeps only in-frame clonotypes and omits some of them. Counted here are approximately 10,000 clones, around 80% occurring once; the ten biggest clones make up 9% to 10%. Samples were taken several times over chemoradiotherapy. Regarding this clone: As yet, its antigen is unknown.

This specimen was taken from a patient who underwent chemoradiotherapy. The receptor's source is a human donor with HPV-associated anogenital cancer. The rearrangement joins TRBV20-1 to TRBJ2-1, with 7 positions matching TRBD1. This chain's CDR3 is CSAQDREQFF. The CDR3 nucleotides read TGCAGTGCTCAGGACAGGGAGCAGTTCTTC.